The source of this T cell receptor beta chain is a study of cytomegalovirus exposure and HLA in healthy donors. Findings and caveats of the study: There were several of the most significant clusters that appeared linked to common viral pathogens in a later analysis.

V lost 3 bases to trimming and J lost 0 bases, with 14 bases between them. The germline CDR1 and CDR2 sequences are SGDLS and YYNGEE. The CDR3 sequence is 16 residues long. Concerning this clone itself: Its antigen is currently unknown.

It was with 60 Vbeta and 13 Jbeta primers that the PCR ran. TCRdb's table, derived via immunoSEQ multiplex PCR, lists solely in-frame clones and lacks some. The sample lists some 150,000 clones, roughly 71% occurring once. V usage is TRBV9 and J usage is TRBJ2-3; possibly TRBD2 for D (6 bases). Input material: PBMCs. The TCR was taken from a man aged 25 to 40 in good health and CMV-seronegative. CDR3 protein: CASSARLVGSTDTQYF. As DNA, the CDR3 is TGTGCCAGCAGCGCGAGACTAGTGGGGAGCACAGATACGCAGTATTTT.